This is a list of T cell receptor beta chains from one sample in a study of cytomegalovirus exposure and HLA in healthy donors. Some clones are missing from TCRdb's copy, which holds only in-frame ones; the method was immunoSEQ multiplex PCR. The sample contains roughly 140,000 clones, roughly 82% of which appear only once. The sequencing sample was made of PBMCs. The receptors were sampled from a male donor in good health and CMV-seronegative. Both conserved end residues are part of each CDR3.

V gene	J gene	CDR3 protein
TRBV6-1	TRBJ1-2	CASSETFLGWDGYTF
TRBV7-2	TRBJ1-5	CASSTRTGLKNQPQHF
TRBV11-2	TRBJ2-7	CASSEGKGGHSSYEQYF
TRBV7-9	TRBJ2-1	CASSLETGGTGNEQFF
TRBV19	TRBJ2-6	CASSQLNSGANVLTF
TRBV19	TRBJ1-2	CASSIPADYGYTF
TRBV4-2	TRBJ1-4	CASSAAGGPIGEKLFF
TRBV7-9	TRBJ2-7	CASSPRGQSSFSYEQYF
TRBV11-2	TRBJ2-7	CASSFVGRLPEQYF
TRBV7-2	TRBJ2-2	CASSLAGTSGSNTGELFF
TRBV6-6	TRBJ1-2	CASSPGQTTRGYTF
TRBV9	TRBJ1-4	CASSVGQGGEKLFF
TRBV6-5	TRBJ2-7	CASRTGQTYEQYF
TRBV5-4	TRBJ1-1	CASSLARGMNTEAFF
TRBV19	TRBJ1-5	CASSIDLWNRVSNQPQHF
TRBV5-1	TRBJ1-1	CASSLVAGGTEAFF
TRBV7-2	TRBJ2-5	CASSPSGSGGRETQYF
TRBV7-3	TRBJ2-6	CSSSSMSGAGAPLSGANVLTF
TRBV11-2	TRBJ1-1	CASSWAQTNHPKTEAFF
TRBV7-9	TRBJ1-1	CASSLADIVRDREPEAFF
TRBV9	TRBJ1-5	CASSVQDNQPQHF
TRBV14	TRBJ2-5	CASSRSRGGEQETQYF
TRBV9	TRBJ2-7	CASSVASGPYEQYF
TRBV10-3	TRBJ1-5	CAIRPGQGEAQHF
TRBV19	TRBJ2-7	CASSIEGGEQYF
TRBV29-1	TRBJ2-1	CSASGRTHSSYNEQFF
TRBV19	TRBJ1-2	CASTTRRTTLNGYTF
TRBV18	TRBJ2-7	CASSPGTGRPYEQYF
TRBV20-1	TRBJ1-2	CSALANYGYTF
TRBV7-9	TRBJ1-1	CSSREGQANTEAFF
TRBV19	TRBJ2-1	CASIRGAGVVDEQFF
TRBV28	TRBJ1-1	CATDQGSGTEAFF
TRBV27	TRBJ2-4	CASRPDRGELWGDKNIQYF
TRBV7-9	TRBJ1-2	CSSSRGQGNYGYTF
TRBV19	TRBJ1-6	CASSTATDYNSPLHF
TRBV7-8	TRBJ2-3	CASSLAPASGDPSTDTQYF
TRBV28	TRBJ2-4	CASNRQGVGTKNIQYF
TRBV15	TRBJ1-1	CATAGDGRKTEAFF
TRBV28	TRBJ2-6	CASSSGGGGANVLTF
TRBV5-5	TRBJ2-5	CASSRHDREETQYF
TRBV6-6	TRBJ2-7	CASSYGQGAYEQYF
TRBV25-1	TRBJ1-6	CASSEISRVYNSPLHF
TRBV5-1	TRBJ2-7	CASSLTSGSYEQYF
TRBV4-2	TRBJ2-1	CASSQVLAGIDRNEQFF
TRBV7-6	TRBJ1-4	CASNRGFGEKLFF
TRBV7-3	TRBJ2-1	CASSFLAGGLNEQFF
TRBV7-9	TRBJ2-7	CASSSMGTGPYEQYF
TRBV10-3	TRBJ2-3	CAISEAGFSTDTQYF
TRBV19	TRBJ2-7	CASSLTGGQQYF
TRBV14	TRBJ2-6	CASSQVRFSGRVVGANVLTF
TRBV7-9	TRBJ2-1	CASSSLLAGGYNEQFF
TRBV27	TRBJ1-1	CASSTGLNTEAFF